This entry concerns a single TCR beta chain. This clonotype was found a few times. The target of this receptor is not known. Just one base apart from a much larger clone, this may be a read error. cDNA was synthesized by template-switch 5'RACE using a primer with a 10-nucleotide random unique molecular identifier that tagged each TCR transcript. Every sequencing run covered 15-18 subjects and yielded more than 160 million TCR-beta sequences. The RNeasy kit was used for extraction of total RNA. Using the KAPA Real-time Library Amplification kit, TCR-beta VDJ regions were amplified with primers for the TCR constant region and the 5'RACE anchor. A first PCR added sample indexes and Illumina adaptors, after which a second PCR increased the library yield. The roughly 650 bp TCR product was size-selected on a 2% E-gel SizeSelection system after Ampure bead purification. Before pooling, library quality was assessed on a Bioanalyzer, concentration was determined with Qubit, and library quantification was performed with the Kapa Library Quantification kit. An Illumina HiSeq 2500 sequenced the libraries paired-end 2 x 150 bp. To increase sequence diversity, 25-30% phiX was spiked into each library pool. The authors' analysis ran thus. Quality-filtered reads were processed with the UMI-based MiGEC pipeline, which removed over 75% of raw TCR sequences during error correction. VDJ genes were aligned to IMGT germline references, and clonotypes were defined by unique CDR3 amino acid sequence plus V-J genes. Clonal expansion, Shannon diversity, and CDR3 relatedness (CalcPairwiseDistances, ClusterSamples) were evaluated with VDJtools, and phylogenetic trees were built with CLCbio workbench. Expanded clones were defined as having at least 8 unique UMIs, based on coefficient-of-variation modelling across technical triplicates. TCRdb passed the public sequencing reads through fastp at Q25 and MiXCR, retaining productive beta sequences. Each entry merges the rows of one CDR3 protein and shows their most common DNA and genes. The V and J calls follow TCRdb's processing rather than the paper's. This sample comprises approximately 130,000 distinct CDR3 sequences, about 3.2% of them detected only once. The ten largest clones represent roughly 1.3% of the sample.

Inclusive of the bounding cysteine and phenylalanine, the CDR3 is 12 residues long. Only the CDR3 DNA is retained, 36 bases long and in frame from the first base. The germline V gene specifies SQVTM as CDR1 and ANQGSEA as CDR2. V drops 8 bases and J drops 7 bases, leaving 18 bases in between. This record comes from a study of neurological immune-mediated disorders (dated by TCRdb to between 2019 and 2020). About the study as a whole: Of the approximately 34 multiple sclerosis patients, approximately 31 had relapsing-remitting MS and 3 had secondary progressive MS. Using UMI-based sequencing, the study compared peripheral blood TCR-beta repertoires from patients with HTLV-I-associated myelopathy (HAM/TSP), patients with multiple sclerosis, and healthy controls. The roughly 100 TCR-beta libraries covered PBMC samples along with longitudinal samples, technical triplicates, and paired sorted CD4+ and CD8+ T-cell subsets. The cohort was made up of 68 subjects, consisting of about 14 HAM/TSP patients, around 35 multiple sclerosis patients and roughly 20 healthy controls.

For the unsorted PBMC libraries, 2 million PBMCs were stored in RNAlater at -80 degrees C until RNA extraction and were used to generate the libraries. The multiple sclerosis patients were enrolled in a US clinical protocol that used magnetic resonance imaging to evaluate disease progression. Peripheral blood underwent Ficoll-Hypaque density gradient centrifugation to isolate PBMCs, which were then cryopreserved in liquid nitrogen. The investigation overall reported the following: The MS cluster was not associated with any clinical or MRI features, and the authors stated that larger cohorts are needed. No identical CDR3 amino acid sequences were found to be shared among expanded clones across subjects, suggesting that TCR-beta repertoires were private in all groups. Repertoires from 18 of 34 MS patients were grouped by phylogenetic analysis into a cluster of related CDR3 sequences, suggesting a possible repertoire-level signature. TCR clonal expansion was highest in HAM/TSP patients and lowest in MS patients, with MS patients falling below even healthy controls.

This receptor was obtained from a woman under 40 with multiple sclerosis. The chain links TRBV29-1 with TRBJ2-7, and perhaps TRBD2 as D gene, on 5 matching bases. Material for sequencing was PBMCs. The nucleotides are TGCAGCTTCGCCCAACCCGGGGAAGAGCAGTACTTC. This yields the protein CSFAQPGEEQYF.